What follows is one T cell receptor beta chain and its context. This clonotype was counted between two and nine times. Its antigen is still unknown. Base qualities are not provided; no much larger clone lies one nucleotide away. This entry is derived from a study of T cell repertoires in cytomegalovirus infection (dated by TCRdb to about 2019). For the study in its entirety: Because public TCR beta signatures pointed to carriage of CMV infection together with the matching HLA type, the HLA type of each donor mattered for the analysis. Overall study outcomes, separate from this receptor: The ex vivo response was dominated by HLA-C-restricted CMV-specific TCR beta clonotypes, which also provided the single most frequent clonotype in two of eight donors. In both this cohort and an independent cohort of some 370 donors, the cumulative frequency of public TCR beta family members distinguished carriers of CMV infection plus the relevant HLA type.

The listed sequencing device is Illumina HiSeq 1500. TCRdb passed the public sequencing reads through fastp at Q25 and MiXCR, retaining productive beta sequences. For every CDR3 protein sequence, its rows merge into one entry that carries the most common genes and DNA. Within this sample are 200,000 to 300,000 distinct CDR3 sequences, with 10% to 15% of them counted one time only. Jointly, the top ten make up about 1.5% of the sample. V lost 5 bases and J lost 7 bases; the stretch between them is 11 bases long. The CDR3 runs 12 amino acids, cysteine and phenylalanine included. Only the CDR3 DNA is retained, 36 bases long and in frame from the first base.

The rearranged segments are TRBV7-1 and TRBJ1-2; a confident D gene designation cannot be given. TRBV7-1 is treated as an ORF (open reading frame) with a function not yet certain. What was sequenced was PBMCs. The TCR originated in a human donor in good health (CMV status not recorded). Some clones in this sample may be carry-over from other donors' samples. For the CDR3, the sequence is CASSHEPSGYTF. The bases are TGTGCCAGCAGCCATGAGCCCTCTGGCTACACCTTC.